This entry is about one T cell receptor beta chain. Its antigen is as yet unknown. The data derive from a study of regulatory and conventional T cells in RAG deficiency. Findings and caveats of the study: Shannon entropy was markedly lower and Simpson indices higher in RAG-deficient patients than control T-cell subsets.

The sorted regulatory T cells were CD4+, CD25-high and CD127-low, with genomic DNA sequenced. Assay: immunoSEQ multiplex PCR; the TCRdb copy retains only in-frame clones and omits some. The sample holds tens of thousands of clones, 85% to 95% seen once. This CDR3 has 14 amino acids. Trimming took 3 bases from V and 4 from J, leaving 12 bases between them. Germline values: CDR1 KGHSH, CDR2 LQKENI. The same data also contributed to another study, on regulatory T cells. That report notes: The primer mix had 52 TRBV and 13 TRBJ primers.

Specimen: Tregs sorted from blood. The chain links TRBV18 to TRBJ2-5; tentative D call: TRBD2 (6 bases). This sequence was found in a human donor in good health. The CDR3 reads CASSPGGGAETQYF. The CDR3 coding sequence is TGTGCCAGCTCACCGGGTGGAGGGGCAGAGACCCAGTACTTC.